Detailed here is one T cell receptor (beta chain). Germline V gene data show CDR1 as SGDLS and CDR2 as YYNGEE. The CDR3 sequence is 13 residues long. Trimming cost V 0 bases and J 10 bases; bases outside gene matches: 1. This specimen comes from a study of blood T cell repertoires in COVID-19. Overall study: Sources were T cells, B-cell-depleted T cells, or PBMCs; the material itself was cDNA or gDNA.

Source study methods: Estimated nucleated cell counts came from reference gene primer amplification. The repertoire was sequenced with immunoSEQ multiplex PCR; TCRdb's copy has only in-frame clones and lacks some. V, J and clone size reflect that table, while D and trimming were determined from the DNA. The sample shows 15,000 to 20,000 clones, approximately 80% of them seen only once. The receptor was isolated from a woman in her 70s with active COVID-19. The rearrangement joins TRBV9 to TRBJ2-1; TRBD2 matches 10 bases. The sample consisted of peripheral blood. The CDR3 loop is CASSVGLAGEQFF. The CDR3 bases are TGTGCCAGCAGCGTAGGACTAGCGGGCGAGCAGTTCTTC.